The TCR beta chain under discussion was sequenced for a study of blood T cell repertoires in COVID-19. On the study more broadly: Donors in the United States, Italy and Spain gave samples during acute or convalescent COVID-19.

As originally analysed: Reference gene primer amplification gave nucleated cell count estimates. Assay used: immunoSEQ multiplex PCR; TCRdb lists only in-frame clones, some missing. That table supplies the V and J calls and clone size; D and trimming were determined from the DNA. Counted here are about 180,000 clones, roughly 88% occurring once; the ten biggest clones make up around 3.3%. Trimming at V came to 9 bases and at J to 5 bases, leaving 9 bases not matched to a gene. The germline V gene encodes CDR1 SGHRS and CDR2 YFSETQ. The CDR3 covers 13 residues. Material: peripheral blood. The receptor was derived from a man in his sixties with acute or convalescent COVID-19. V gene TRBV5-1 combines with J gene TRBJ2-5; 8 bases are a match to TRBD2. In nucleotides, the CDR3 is TGCGCCACGTCGGCGGGGGGAGGGGAGACCCAGTACTTC. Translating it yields CATSAGGGETQYF.